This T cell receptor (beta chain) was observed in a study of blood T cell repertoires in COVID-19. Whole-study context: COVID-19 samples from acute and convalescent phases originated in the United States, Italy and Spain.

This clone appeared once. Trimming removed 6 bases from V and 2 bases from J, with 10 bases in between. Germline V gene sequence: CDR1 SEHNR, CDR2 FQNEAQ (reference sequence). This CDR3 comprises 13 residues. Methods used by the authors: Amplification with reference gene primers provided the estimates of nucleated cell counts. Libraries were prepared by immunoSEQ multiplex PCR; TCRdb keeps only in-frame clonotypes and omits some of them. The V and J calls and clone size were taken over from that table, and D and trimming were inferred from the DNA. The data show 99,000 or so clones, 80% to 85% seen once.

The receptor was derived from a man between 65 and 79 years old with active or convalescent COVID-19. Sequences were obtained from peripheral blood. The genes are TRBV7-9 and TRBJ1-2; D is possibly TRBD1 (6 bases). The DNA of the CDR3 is TGTGCCAGCAGAGGACAGATAAACTATGGCTACACCTTC. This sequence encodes CASRGQINYGYTF.